This is a list of T cell receptor beta chains from one sample in a study of OX40 agonist ivuxolimab in advanced cancers. Data came from immunoSEQ multiplex PCR; TCRdb stores just in-frame clones and leaves some out. The sample lists about 60,000 clones; about nine tenths were seen once. This material consisted of CD4+ or CD8+ T cells sorted from blood, taken in a trial of the OX40 agonist ivuxolimab. The receptor set was obtained from an adult with an advanced solid tumor such as melanoma, head and neck, liver or kidney cancer. Both conserved end residues are part of each CDR3. The D gene is left open where the match is weak. Some rows have no size entry. The others give once, few or many, or a class for an expanded clone.

-	once	TRBV4-1	TRBJ2-3	CASSHGPSTDTQYF	TGCGCCAGCAGCCACGGGCCATCCACAGATACGCAGTATTTT
-	-	TRBV25-1	TRBJ1-3	CASSEAWSSGNTIYF	TGTGCCAGCAGTGAAGCTTGGAGCTCTGGAAACACCATATATTTT
-	-	TRBV4-2	TRBJ2-4	CASSQDRQAALNIQYF	TGTGCCAGCAGCCAAGATCGGCAGGCGGCCCTGAACATTCAGTACTTC
TRBD1	-	TRBV5-1	TRBJ2-2	CASRQMRQGAGELFF	TGCGCCAGCAGACAGATGAGACAGGGAGCCGGGGAGCTGTTTTTT
-	-	TRBV7-8	TRBJ1-3	CASSLAEQGRSGNTIYF	TGTGCCAGCAGCTTAGCGGAGCAGGGCAGATCTGGAAACACCATATATTTT
-	medium-sized	TRBV4-1	TRBJ2-7	CASSQDSHSGYEQYF	TGCGCCAGCAGCCAAGATAGTCACTCAGGATACGAGCAGTACTTC
-	once	TRBV27	TRBJ2-3	CASSLIGSQDTQYF	TGTGCCAGCAGTTTAATAGGTAGCCAAGATACGCAGTATTTT
TRBD2	-	TRBV11-2	TRBJ2-7	CASTYRSGDLYEQYF	TGTGCCAGCACTTATCGTAGCGGGGACCTATACGAGCAGTACTTC
-	-	TRBV4-1	TRBJ1-2	CASSQTTGGYGYTF	TGCGCCAGCAGCCAGACGACAGGCGGCTATGGCTACACCTTC
TRBD1	-	TRBV7-2	TRBJ2-3	CASSFYGQAPLDTQYF	TGTGCCAGCAGCTTTTACGGACAGGCCCCGTTGGATACGCAGTATTTT
-	-	TRBV5-1	TRBJ2-5	CASSTDREVRETQYF	TGCGCCAGCAGCACAGACAGGGAGGTCAGGGAGACCCAGTACTTC
-	-	TRBV28	TRBJ2-3	CASSFPRTDTQYF	TGTGCCAGCAGTTTTCCACGCACAGATACGCAGTATTTT
-	medium-sized	TRBV2	TRBJ2-3	CASLFTSTDTQYF	TGTGCCAGTCTCTTCACTAGCACAGATACGCAGTATTTT
-	-	TRBV12-5	TRBJ2-7	CASAPPLVGGAPDKGRWEQYF	TGTGCTAGTGCCCCCCCCCTGGTTGGGGGGGCGCCTGATAAGGGTCGGTGGGAGCAGTACTTC
TRBD1	-	TRBV2	TRBJ2-5	CASSEGQVQETQYF	TGTGCCAGCAGTGAGGGACAGGTCCAAGAGACCCAGTACTTC
TRBD2	-	TRBV28	TRBJ2-3	CASIGTSLADTQYF	TGTGCCAGCATTGGGACTAGCTTAGCAGATACGCAGTATTTT
TRBD2	-	TRBV9	TRBJ2-1	CASSVASGDYNEQFF	TGTGCCAGCAGCGTAGCTAGCGGGGATTACAATGAGCAGTTCTTC
-	-	TRBV11-2	TRBJ1-1	CASTAGNTEAFF	TGTGCCAGCACCGCGGGGAACACTGAAGCTTTCTTT
TRBD2	-	TRBV6-1	TRBJ2-3	CANGGEGALTDTQYF	TGTGCCAACGGGGGGGAAGGGGCGCTCACAGATACGCAGTATTTT
TRBD1	-	TRBV27	TRBJ2-7	CASSPGQGTYEQYF	TGTGCCAGCAGCCCGGGACAGGGAACCTACGAGCAGTACTTC
-	-	TRBV5-6	TRBJ1-5	CASSLGVTQPQHF	TGTGCCAGCAGCCTGGGGGTTACTCAGCCCCAGCATTTT
-	-	TRBV27	TRBJ2-1	CASSLLGSPNNEQFF	TGTGCCAGCAGTTTACTCGGATCTCCTAACAATGAGCAGTTCTTC